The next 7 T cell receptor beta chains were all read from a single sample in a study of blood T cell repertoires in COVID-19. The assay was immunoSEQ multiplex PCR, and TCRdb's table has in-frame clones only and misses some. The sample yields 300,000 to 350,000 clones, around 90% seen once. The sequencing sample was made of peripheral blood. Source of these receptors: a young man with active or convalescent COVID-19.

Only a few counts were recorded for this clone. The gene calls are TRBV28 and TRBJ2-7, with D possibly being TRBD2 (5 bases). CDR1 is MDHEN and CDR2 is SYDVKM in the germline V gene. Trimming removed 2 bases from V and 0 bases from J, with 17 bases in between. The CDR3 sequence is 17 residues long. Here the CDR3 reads CASSLRRKFGSSYEQYF. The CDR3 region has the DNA TGTGCCAGCAGTTTACGAAGGAAATTTGGGAGCTCCTACGAGCAGTACTTC. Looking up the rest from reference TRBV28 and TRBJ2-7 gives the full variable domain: DVKVTQSSRYLVKRTGEKVFLECVQDMDHENMFWYRQDPGLGLRLIYFSYDVKMKEKGDIPEGYSVSREKKERFSLILESASTNQTSMYLCASSLRRKFGSSYEQYFGPGTRLTVT.

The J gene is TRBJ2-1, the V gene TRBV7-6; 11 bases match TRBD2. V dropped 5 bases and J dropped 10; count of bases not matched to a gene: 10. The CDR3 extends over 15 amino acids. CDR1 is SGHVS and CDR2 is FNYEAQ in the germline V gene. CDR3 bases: TGTGCCAGCAGCCCCGGGGTAGCGGGGGGGCAAGAGCAGTTCTTC. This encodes CASSPGVAGGQEQFF. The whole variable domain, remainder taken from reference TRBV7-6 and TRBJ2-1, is GAGVSQSPRYKVTKRGQDVALRCDPISGHVSLYWYRQALGQGPEFLTYFNYEAQQDKSGLPNDRFSAERPEGSISTLTIQRTEQRDSAMYRCASSPGVAGGQEQFFGPGTRLTVL.

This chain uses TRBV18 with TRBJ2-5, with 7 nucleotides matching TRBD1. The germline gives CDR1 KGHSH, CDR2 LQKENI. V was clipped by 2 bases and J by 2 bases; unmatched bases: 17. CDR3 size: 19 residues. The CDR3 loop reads CASSPYRGLRVGQQETQYF. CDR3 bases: TGTGCCAGCTCACCATACAGAGGATTAAGAGTGGGACAGCAAGAGACCCAGTACTTC.

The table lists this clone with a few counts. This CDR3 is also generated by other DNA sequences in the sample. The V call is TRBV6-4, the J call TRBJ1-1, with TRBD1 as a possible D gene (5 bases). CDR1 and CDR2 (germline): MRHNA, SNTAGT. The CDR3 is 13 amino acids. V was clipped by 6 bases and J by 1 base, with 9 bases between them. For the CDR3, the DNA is TGTGCCAGCAGCAGAACAGGGAACACTGAAGCTTTCTTT. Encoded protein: CASSRTGNTEAFF.

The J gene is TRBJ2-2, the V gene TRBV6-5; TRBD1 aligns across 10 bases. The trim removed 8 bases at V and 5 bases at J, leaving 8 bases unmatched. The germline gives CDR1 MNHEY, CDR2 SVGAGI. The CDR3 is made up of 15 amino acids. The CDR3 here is CASRPPGQGTGELFF. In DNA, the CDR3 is TGTGCCAGCCGACCTCCGGGACAGGGGACCGGGGAGCTGTTTTTT.

The DNA of the CDR3 is TGTGCCATCAGTCGAGGGGGACAGAAACCTGAAGCTTTCTTT. Amino acid sequence: CAISRGGQKPEAFF. V is TRBV10-3 and J is TRBJ1-1; TRBD1 matches 7 bases. This CDR3 has 14 amino acids. With 5 bases clipped from V and 6 bases from J, the junction kept 9 bases outside the gene matches. The germline gives CDR1 ENHRY, CDR2 SYGVKD.

CDR3 nucleotide sequence: TGCGCCAGCAGCTTTGCGGGAACCACCGGGGAGCTGTTTTTT. It is translated as CASSFAGTTGELFF. This sequence joins TRBV5-1 and TRBJ2-2; D is perhaps TRBD2 (6 bases). Germline V gene data show CDR1 as SGHRS and CDR2 as YFSETQ. This CDR3 is built from 14 residues. The V end lost 2 bases, the J end lost 4 bases, and 9 bases lay between the germline ends.